This T cell receptor beta chain comes out of a study of metastatic and nonmetastatic thyroid tumors. Study-level information: Repertoires from malignant and benign thyroid patients were compared across blood and tumor or nodule tissue.

Whole-study findings and limits: As reported, TCR beta diversity in blood and tumor was significantly higher in malignant thyroid tumors than in benign nodules.

No patient received treatment before thyroid surgery. The CDR3 loop spans 12 amino acids. The germline V and J ends were trimmed by 5 bases and 4 bases, with 6 bases remaining between them. Germline V CDR1 and CDR2: MNHNS, SASEGT. This clone was observed a few times. Its antigen is currently unknown. Per the authors' pipeline: The study took CDR3 differences across clinicopathological groups and made a distant-metastasis classifier for papillary thyroid cancer from them. TCRdb ran MiXCR on the PCR reads. What appears here as the V and J calls and clone size reflects TCRdb's work, not the paper's. The data show around 40,000 clones, approximately 18% seen once.

The sequence derives from a male donor with papillary thyroid cancer or a benign thyroid nodule (not recorded which). Some clones in this sample may be carry-over from other donors' samples. Source material: blood. The V and J genes are TRBV6-1 and TRBJ1-5; D not resolved. The CDR3 spells CASSRTNQPQHF. The CDR3 DNA reads as TGTGCCAGCAGTAGAACAAATCAGCCCCAGCATTTT.